Below, 31 T cell receptor beta chains from the same sample are listed, as sequenced in a study of T cells in localized non-small cell lung cancer. Profiled with immunoSEQ multiplex PCR; TCRdb holds only in-frame clones, not every one. The sample includes about 36,000 clones, roughly 85% of them seen just once. The sample here was peripheral blood, taken before any cancer treatment. These receptors were obtained from a woman between 35 and 70 years old with stage I lung adenocarcinoma.

The chain joins TRBV2 to TRBJ2-3, with D unresolved. The CDR3 loop spans 16 amino acids. Germline assignment: CDR1 SNHLY and CDR2 FYNNEI. V lost 4 bases and J lost 2, with 16 bases in between. CDR3 sequence (DNA): TGTGCCAGCAGTGTTAAAAGGGATCGATTCACAGATACGCAGTATTTT. Protein sequence: CASSVKRDRFTDTQYF.

V is TRBV5-1 and J is TRBJ1-3, with D tentatively TRBD1 (5 bases). The CDR3 is 15 amino acids. Looked up from germline, CDR1 is SGHRS and CDR2 is YFSETQ. V shed 0 bases and J shed 4 bases, with 11 bases lying between them. This CDR3 reads CASSLGDSYGNTIYF. The CDR3 DNA follows: TGCGCCAGCAGCTTGGGGGACTCCTACGGAAACACCATATATTTT. Variable domain in full (rest from reference TRBV5-1 and TRBJ1-3): KAGVTQTPRYLIKTRGQQVTLSCSPISGHRSVSWYQQTPGQGLQFLFEYFSETQRNKGNFPGRFSGRQFSNSRSEMNVSTLELGDSALYLCASSLGDSYGNTIYFGEGSWLTVV.

The chain recombines TRBV10-2 with TRBJ2-3; D unclear. CDR3 length: 14 residues. Germline V gene data show CDR1 as WSHSY and CDR2 as SAAADI. Deletions cut 3 bases from V and 6 bases from J, with 13 bases between. CDR3 region: CASSDSGRRDTQYF. Written as DNA, the CDR3 is TGCGCCAGCAGTGATTCAGGCCGCCGGGATACGCAGTATTTT.

The J gene is TRBJ1-1, the V gene TRBV19; D is undetermined. The CDR3 is 11 residues long. Germline V lookup: CDR1 LNHDA, CDR2 SQIVND (reference sequence). Trimming removed 3 bases from V and 12 bases from J, with 11 bases in between. The CDR3 bases are TGTGCCAGTAGTATCGGGAAGGGAACTTTCTTT. Protein sequence: CASSIGKGTFF.

The chain joins TRBV5-6 to TRBJ2-7; D is unclear. The V end lost 4 bases, the J end lost 2 bases, and 7 bases lay between the germline ends. The CDR3 covers 12 residues. Germline values: CDR1 SGHDT, CDR2 YYEEEE. The DNA of the CDR3 is TGTGCCAGCAGCCTAAAGACCTACGAGCAGTACTTC. Its translation: CASSLKTYEQYF.

In its sample, this clone was seen a few times. The chain uses TRBV18 and TRBJ2-1, with a tentative D call TRBD2 (7 bases). Trimming took 4 bases from V and 5 from J, leaving 15 bases between them. The CDR3 sequence is 15 residues long. Looked up from germline, CDR1 is KGHSH and CDR2 is LQKENI. CDR3 protein: CASSRGGAANNEQFF. CDR3 nucleotides: TGTGCCAGCTCACGGGGGGGCGCCGCCAACAATGAGCAGTTCTTC.

This chain links TRBV27 with TRBJ1-2; 8 bases match TRBD1. V lost 8 bases and J lost 4; bases outside the gene matches: 12. In germline, CDR1 is MNHEY, CDR2 SMNVEV (reference sequence). The length of the CDR3 is 15 residues. CDR3: CASRPDRDPLYGYTF. CDR3 DNA sequence: TGTGCCAGCCGACCGGACAGGGATCCCCTCTATGGCTACACCTTC.

CDR3 sequence: CASRFQGQETQYF. CDR3 nucleotide sequence: TGCGCCAGCAGGTTTCAGGGGCAGGAGACCCAGTACTTC. The V call is TRBV5-1, the J call TRBJ2-5; possibly TRBD1 for D (6 bases). The V end lost 5 bases, the J end lost 5 bases, and 13 bases lay between the germline ends. The CDR3 loop spans 13 amino acids. Germline-derived CDR1 and CDR2 are SGHRS and YFSETQ.

This clone was seen a single time. The V and J genes are TRBV5-1 and TRBJ2-7; tentatively, D is TRBD1 (5 bases). The V end was cut by 4 bases, the J end by 0 bases, with 11 bases between. Germline V CDR1 and CDR2: SGHRS, YFSETQ. The CDR3 is 14 residues long. CDR3 nucleotide sequence: TGCGCCAGCAGCCTACAGGTGAGCTCCTACGAGCAGTACTTC. It is translated as CASSLQVSSYEQYF.

The chain couples TRBV10-2 to TRBJ1-6; a weak D match, TRBD1 (5 bases). V was shortened by 0 bases and J by 6 bases, with 9 bases between the two germline ends. This CDR3 has 15 residues. Germline lookup yields CDR1 WSHSY and CDR2 SAAADI. CDR3 in DNA: TGCGCCAGCAGTGAGTCGATGACAGTTAATTCACCCCTCCACTTT. This encodes CASSESMTVNSPLHF.

This clone was seen only a few times. The chain employs TRBV14 and TRBJ1-2; TRBD1 matches 8 bases. This CDR3 has 15 residues. CDR1 is SGHDN, CDR2 FVKESK, per germline. V trimming: 4 bases; J trimming: 7 bases; junction bases outside the gene matches: 11. In nucleotides, the CDR3 is TGTGCCAGCAGCCCTCGGAATGACAGGGGAGGTGGCTACACCTTC. Its translation is CASSPRNDRGGGYTF.

This chain joins TRBV4-1 and TRBJ1-6; the D gene is possibly TRBD1 (6 bases). The germline CDR1 and CDR2 sequences are MGHRA and YSYEKL. This CDR3 region has 17 residues. V was shortened by 4 bases and J by 6 bases, with 19 bases between the two germline ends. The CDR3 region is CASSLASGGGGNSPLHF. The DNA of the CDR3 is TGCGCCAGCAGCCTTGCCTCTGGGGGGGGCGGTAATTCACCCCTCCACTTT.

This chain connects TRBV10-3 to TRBJ1-3; tentative D call: TRBD1 (6 bases). The V end was cut by 6 bases, the J end by 0 bases, with 9 bases between. The germline V gene encodes CDR1 ENHRY and CDR2 SYGVKD. This CDR3 comprises 14 residues. In nucleotides, the CDR3 is TGTGCCATCAGGGGAGGGGGCTCTGGAAACACCATATATTTT. The encoded protein is CAIRGGGSGNTIYF.

The CDR3 nucleotides read TGTGCCAGCAGCAACCCTAGCGGGGGGCCGGGCGGGGCACACACAGATACGCAGTATTTT. Its translation: CASSNPSGGPGGAHTDTQYF. The genes are TRBV7-3 and TRBJ2-3, with 11 bases matching TRBD2. The CDR3 covers 20 residues. Germline CDR1 SGHTA, CDR2 FQGTGA. Trimming took 5 bases from V and 2 from J; bases not matched to a gene: 18. Full variable domain (remainder filled in from reference TRBV7-3 and TRBJ2-3): GAGVSQTPSNKVTEKGKYVELRCDPISGHTALYWYRQSLGQGPEFLIYFQGTGAADDSGLPNDRFFAVRPEGSVSTLKIQRTERGDSAVYLCASSNPSGGPGGAHTDTQYFGPGTRLTVL.

This chain uses TRBV27 with TRBJ2-1; D may be TRBD1 (6 bases). This CDR3 contains 15 residues. With 5 bases removed from V and 4 bases from J, the gap between germline ends came to 15 bases. Germline V lookup: CDR1 MNHEY, CDR2 SMNVEV (reference sequence). The CDR3 spells CASSPLTGFYNEQFF. The CDR3 coding sequence is TGTGCCAGCAGTCCACTGACAGGATTTTACAATGAGCAGTTCTTC.

This chain joins TRBV5-6 and TRBJ1-1, with unresolved D. The CDR3 has 14 residues. Germline CDR1 SGHDT, CDR2 YYEEEE. V gave up 2 bases and J gave up 1 base, with 9 bases separating them. Here the CDR3 reads CASSFGPRNTEAFF. CDR3 coding DNA: TGTGCCAGCAGCTTCGGACCGAGGAACACTGAAGCTTTCTTT.

The rearrangement uses TRBV30 and TRBJ1-1; 8 nucleotides agree with TRBD1. This CDR3 is built from 12 residues. Losses at the gene ends were 5 bases for V and 4 bases for J; bases not matched to a gene: 3. The germline gives CDR1 GTSNPN, CDR2 SVGIG (reference sequence). The CDR3 coding sequence is TGTGCCTGGGGACAGGGTCTCACTGAAGCTTTCTTT. Translating gives CAWGQGLTEAFF.

The V call is TRBV5-1, the J call TRBJ1-1; TRBD1 agrees at 7 bases. Germline-derived CDR1 and CDR2 are SGHRS and YFSETQ. The CDR3 is 14 amino acids. V lost 4 bases to trimming and J lost 1 base; unmatched junction nucleotides: 4. CDR3 in amino acids: CASSVTGENTEAFF. CDR3 nucleotides: TGCGCCAGCAGCGTTACAGGGGAGAACACTGAAGCTTTCTTT.

The chain links TRBV6-6 to TRBJ2-3, with a possible D match to TRBD1 (5 bases). The V gene lost 9 bases and the J gene lost 2 bases, with 15 bases spanning the gap. The germline V gene has CDR1 MNHNY and CDR2 SVGAGI (reference sequence). CDR3 length: 14 residues. CDR3 sequence (DNA): TGTGCCAGTTCGACAGTAAGTCTCACAGATACGCAGTATTTT. Protein: CASSTVSLTDTQYF.

The V gene is TRBV4-1, the J gene TRBJ2-5; 12 bases match TRBD2. The CDR3 sequence is 16 residues long. V shed 5 bases and J 5 bases; nucleotides not matched to a gene: 9. Germline-derived CDR1 and CDR2 are MGHRA and YSYEKL. The CDR3 DNA is TGCGCCAGCAGCTGGACTAGCGGGGAACAGGGGGAGACCCAGTACTTC. It specifies CASSWTSGEQGETQYF.

The J gene is TRBJ1-2, the V gene TRBV10-3; 7 bases align to TRBD1. The V and J ends lost 11 bases and 1 base, in that order; junction bases with no gene match: 7. In germline, CDR1 is ENHRY, CDR2 SYGVKD. The CDR3 spans 13 residues. CDR3 loop: CAVRDRDNYGYTF. The CDR3, as DNA: TGTGCCGTCCGGGACAGAGATAACTATGGCTACACCTTC.

The V gene is TRBV2, the J gene TRBJ2-1; 9 bases align to TRBD2. Germline V gene data show CDR1 as SNHLY and CDR2 as FYNNEI. The CDR3 is made up of 10 amino acids. V lost 9 bases to trimming and J lost 12 bases; unmatched junction nucleotides: 3. CDR3 sequence (DNA): TGTGCCAGGCTAGCGGGGACGCAGTTCTTC. Amino acids: CARLAGTQFF.

This rearrangement joins TRBV7-3 to TRBJ2-6; maybe TRBD1 (5 bases). V was cut by 5 bases and J by 0 bases, with 8 bases left in between. The CDR3 is made up of 15 amino acids. Germline assignment: CDR1 SGHTA and CDR2 FQGTGA. Here the CDR3 DNA reads TGTGCCAGCAGCGACAGAGGCTCTGGGGCCAACGTCCTGACTTTC. Translation: CASSDRGSGANVLTF.

DNA for the CDR3: TGTGCCACCGACAGGGGGCAGGATCAGCCCCAGCATTTT. It is translated as CATDRGQDQPQHF. The rearrangement uses TRBV6-6 and TRBJ1-5; 10 bases line up with TRBD1. Germline lookup yields CDR1 MNHNY and CDR2 SVGAGI (reference sequence). With V trimmed by 10 bases and J by 5 bases, 5 bases remained unmatched. The CDR3 length is 13 residues.

CDR3 nucleotides: TGTGCCAGCAGCCCCTCCCCCAGGAACACTGAAGCTTTCTTT. Translation: CASSPSPRNTEAFF. The chain carries TRBV6-4 and TRBJ1-1; D unclear. This CDR3 has 14 amino acids. Germline V gives CDR1 MRHNA, CDR2 SNTAGT. Trimming left V 6 bases short and J 1 base short, with 12 bases between.

This clone was seen only a few times. V gene TRBV28 combines with J gene TRBJ1-6; 8 bases fit TRBD1. The V segment lost 5 bases and the J segment 8 bases; nucleotides outside the gene matches: 8. The germline gives CDR1 MDHEN, CDR2 SYDVKM. The CDR3 is 15 amino acids. This CDR3 reads CASSHRGVGYSPLHF. DNA for the CDR3: TGTGCCAGCAGTCACAGGGGGGTTGGTTATTCACCCCTCCACTTT.

A few counts support this clone. The chain recombines TRBV6-5 with TRBJ1-2; D is unresolved. In germline, CDR1 is MNHEY, CDR2 SVGAGI. This CDR3 contains 13 residues. The V and J ends lost 8 bases and 0 bases respectively, with 10 bases between them. CDR3 nucleotide sequence: TGTGCCAGCCGAGGACCGTCTAACTATGGCTACACCTTC. Residues: CASRGPSNYGYTF.

This chain's CDR3 is CASSVGGGGGHTDTQYF. The CDR3 DNA is TGTGCCAGCAGCGTAGGGGGAGGCGGGGGGCACACAGATACGCAGTATTTT. V is TRBV9 and J is TRBJ2-3; 8 bases align to TRBD2. Germline V CDR1 and CDR2: SGDLS, YYNGEE. The CDR3 has 17 residues. V shed 0 bases, J shed 2 bases, and the junction held 8 bases outside the gene matches.

The CDR3: CASSTYGGPTDTQYF. CDR3 DNA: TGTGCCAGCAGCACATACGGGGGGCCCACAGATACGCAGTATTTT. The J gene is TRBJ2-3, the V gene TRBV9, with D possibly being TRBD2 (7 bases). The CDR3 extends over 15 amino acids. The germline gives CDR1 SGDLS, CDR2 YYNGEE. Trimming removed 4 bases from V and 2 bases from J, with 14 bases in between.

The rearrangement uses TRBV7-2 and TRBJ1-1; 8 bases are a match to TRBD1. Germline loops: CDR1 SGHTA, CDR2 FQGNSA. V gave up 4 bases and J gave up 4 bases; unmatched junction bases: 5. The CDR3 is 14 residues long. CDR3 sequence: CASSSSGGLTEAFF. The CDR3, as DNA: TGTGCCAGCAGCTCCTCAGGGGGCCTCACTGAAGCTTTCTTT.

This clone has only one observation. The genes are TRBV5-1 and TRBJ2-7, with D tentatively TRBD1 (5 bases). The germline V gene has CDR1 SGHRS and CDR2 YFSETQ. The V and J ends lost 0 bases and 0 bases respectively, with 16 bases between them. This CDR3 has 17 residues. The CDR3 is CASSLGGRGAVSYEQYF. CDR3 bases: TGCGCCAGCAGCTTGGGAGGAAGGGGCGCAGTCTCCTACGAGCAGTACTTC. The entire variable domain, with the rest obtained from reference TRBV5-1 and TRBJ2-7, is as follows: KAGVTQTPRYLIKTRGQQVTLSCSPISGHRSVSWYQQTPGQGLQFLFEYFSETQRNKGNFPGRFSGRQFSNSRSEMNVSTLELGDSALYLCASSLGGRGAVSYEQYFGPGTRLTVT.